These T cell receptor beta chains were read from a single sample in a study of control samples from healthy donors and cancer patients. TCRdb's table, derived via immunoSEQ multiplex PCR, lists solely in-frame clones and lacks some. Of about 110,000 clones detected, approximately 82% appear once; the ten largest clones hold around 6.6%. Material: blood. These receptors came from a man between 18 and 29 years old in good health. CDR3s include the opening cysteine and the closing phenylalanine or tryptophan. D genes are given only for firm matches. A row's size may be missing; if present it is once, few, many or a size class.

TGTGCCAGCAGTAACCGGGACAGGGATGGGCAGTACTTC	CASSNRDRDGQYF	TRBD1	few	TRBV7-2	TRBJ2-7
TGTGCCAGCAGCTTAGCTTTTAGGCAGGACAACTATGGCTACACCTTC	CASSLAFRQDNYGYTF	-	-	TRBV7-9	TRBJ1-2
TGTGCCAGCAGGTCCGCCGGGTCCACTAGCTATGGCTACACCTTC	CASRSAGSTSYGYTF	-	-	TRBV2	TRBJ1-2
TGTGCCAGCAGCCGAATAGCGGGGGGGCGGAACAATGAGCAGTTCTTC	CASSRIAGGRNNEQFF	TRBD2	-	TRBV3-1/TRBV3-2	TRBJ2-1
TGCGCCAGCAGCCAAGGCAACAGGGATAATTCACCCCTCCACTTT	CASSQGNRDNSPLHF	-	few	TRBV4-1	TRBJ1-6
TGTGCCAGCACCCAACAGGGAAACTATGGCTACACCTTC	CASTQQGNYGYTF	-	-	TRBV2	TRBJ1-2
TGTGCCAGCAGTTCGAGCCGGGACAGGGAAAACTATGGCTACACCTTC	CASSSSRDRENYGYTF	TRBD1	many	TRBV27	TRBJ1-2
TGCGCCAGCAGCGAGCCGTTTCGGTCTGGAAACACCATATATTTT	CASSEPFRSGNTIYF	-	-	TRBV4-1	TRBJ1-3
TGTGCCAGCAGAAGACTGGGACTAGATAAAGAGACCCAGTACTTC	CASRRLGLDKETQYF	TRBD2	-	TRBV6-5	TRBJ2-5
TGTGCCAGCGGTCAGGCCGGGGAGCTGTTTTTT	CASGQAGELFF	-	-	TRBV6-6	TRBJ2-2
TGTGCCAGCGCCGCCGGGAATGAGCAGTTCTTC	CASAAGNEQFF	-	-	TRBV5-5	TRBJ2-1
TGTGCCAGCAGCCAGGACAGGACGAACACCGGGGAGCTGTTTTTT	CASSQDRTNTGELFF	TRBD1	-	TRBV14	TRBJ2-2
TGTGCCACCAGTGGCGGGAACACTGAAGCTTTCTTT	CATSGGNTEAFF	-	-	TRBV24-1	TRBJ1-1
TGTGCCACCAGCCCAGGACAGACCTACGAGCAGTACTTC	CATSPGQTYEQYF	-	-	TRBV15	TRBJ2-7
TGCGCCAGCAGTCAATCTACTAGCGGGGTCCATGAGCAGTTCTTC	CASSQSTSGVHEQFF	TRBD2	few	TRBV23-1	TRBJ2-1
TGTGCCAGCAGCCAAGGGAGAGGAACTAGCGGGAGATACAATGAGCAGTTCTTC	CASSQGRGTSGRYNEQFF	TRBD2	-	TRBV3-1/TRBV3-2	TRBJ2-1
TGTGCCGTAGGGACAGTTAATTCACCCCTCCACTTT	CAVGTVNSPLHF	TRBD1	-	TRBV10-3	TRBJ1-6
TGCAGCGTTGAGCAGGGAAACACCGGGGAGCTGTTTTTT	CSVEQGNTGELFF	-	-	TRBV29-1	TRBJ2-2